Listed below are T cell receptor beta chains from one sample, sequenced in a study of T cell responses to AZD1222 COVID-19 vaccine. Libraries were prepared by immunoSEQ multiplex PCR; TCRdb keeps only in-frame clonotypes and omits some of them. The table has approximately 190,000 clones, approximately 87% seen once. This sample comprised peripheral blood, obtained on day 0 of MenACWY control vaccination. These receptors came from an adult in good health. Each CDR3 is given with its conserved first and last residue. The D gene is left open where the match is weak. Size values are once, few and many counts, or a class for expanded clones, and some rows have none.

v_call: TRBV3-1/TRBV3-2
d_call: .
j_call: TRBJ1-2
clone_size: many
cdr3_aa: CASSHRAQGSGYTF
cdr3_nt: TGTGCCAGCAGCCATAGGGCCCAAGGTTCTGGCTACACCTTC

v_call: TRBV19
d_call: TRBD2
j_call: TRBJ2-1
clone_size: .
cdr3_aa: CASSPGTSGRGAYNEQFF
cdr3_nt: TGTGCCAGTAGTCCCGGGACTAGCGGGAGAGGCGCCTACAATGAGCAGTTCTTC

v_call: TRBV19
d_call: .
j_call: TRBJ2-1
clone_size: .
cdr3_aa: CASSFVSGGYEQFF
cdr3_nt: TGTGCCAGTAGTTTCGTTTCTGGCGGGTATGAGCAGTTCTTC

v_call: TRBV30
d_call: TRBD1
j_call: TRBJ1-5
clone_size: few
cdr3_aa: CALGQTSGQPQHF
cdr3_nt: TGTGCCTTGGGACAGACTAGCGGGCAGCCCCAGCATTTT

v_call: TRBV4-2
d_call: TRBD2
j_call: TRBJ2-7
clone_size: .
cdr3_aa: CASSPLAEGVYEQYF
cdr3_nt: TGTGCCAGCAGCCCACTAGCGGAGGGGGTCTACGAGCAGTACTTC

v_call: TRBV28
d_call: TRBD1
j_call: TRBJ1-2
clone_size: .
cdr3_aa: CASSPDGRGHYYGYTF
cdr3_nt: TGTGCCAGCAGTCCAGATGGTAGGGGGCACTACTATGGCTACACCTTC

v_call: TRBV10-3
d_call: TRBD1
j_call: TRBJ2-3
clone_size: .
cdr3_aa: CAITRTGGAGSDTQYF
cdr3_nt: TGTGCCATCACCCGGACAGGGGGCGCTGGGTCTGATACGCAGTATTTT

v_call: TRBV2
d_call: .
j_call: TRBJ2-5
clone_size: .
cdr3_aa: CASSVRTQETQYF
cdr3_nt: TGTGCCAGCAGTGTTCGGACCCAAGAGACCCAGTACTTC

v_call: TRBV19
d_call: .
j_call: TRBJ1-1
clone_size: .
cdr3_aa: CASSTIGTREAFF
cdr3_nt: TGTGCCAGTAGTACAATCGGGACACGTGAAGCTTTCTTT

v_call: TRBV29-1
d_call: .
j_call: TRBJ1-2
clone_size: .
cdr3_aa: CSVEKTALPYGYTF
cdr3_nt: TGCAGCGTTGAAAAGACAGCTCTCCCTTATGGCTACACCTTC

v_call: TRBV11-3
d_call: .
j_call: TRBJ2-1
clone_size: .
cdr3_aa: CASRPGASGNNEQFF
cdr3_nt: TGTGCCAGCAGGCCGGGGGCTAGCGGAAACAATGAGCAGTTCTTC

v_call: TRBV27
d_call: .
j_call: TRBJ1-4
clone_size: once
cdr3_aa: CASSLWEGNEKLFF
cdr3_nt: TGTGCCAGCAGCCTGTGGGAGGGGAATGAAAAACTGTTTTTT

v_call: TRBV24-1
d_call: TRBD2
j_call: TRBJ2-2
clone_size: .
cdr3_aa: CATMAGGLGPNTGELFF
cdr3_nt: TGTGCCACCATGGCGGGGGGCTTGGGGCCGAACACCGGGGAGCTGTTTTTT

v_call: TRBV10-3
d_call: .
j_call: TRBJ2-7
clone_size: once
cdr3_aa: CAIGAAEQYF
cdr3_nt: TGTGCCATCGGCGCGGCCGAGCAGTACTTC

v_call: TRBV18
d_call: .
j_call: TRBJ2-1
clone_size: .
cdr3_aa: CASSPAVYNEQFF
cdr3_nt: TGTGCCAGCTCACCGGCAGTTTACAATGAGCAGTTCTTC

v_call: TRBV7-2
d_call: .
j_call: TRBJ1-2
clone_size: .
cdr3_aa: CASRLGTDYGYTF
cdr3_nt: TGTGCCAGCAGACTAGGGACGGATTATGGCTACACCTTC

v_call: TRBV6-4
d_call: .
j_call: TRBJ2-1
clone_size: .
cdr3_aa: CASSDTQGPLRNKQFF
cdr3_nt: TGTGCCAGCAGTGACACACAGGGCCCCCTTCGGAATAAGCAGTTCTTC

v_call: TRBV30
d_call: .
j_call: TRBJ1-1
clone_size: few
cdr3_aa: CAWIRGSTEAFF
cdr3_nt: TGTGCCTGGATACGGGGGAGCACTGAAGCTTTCTTT

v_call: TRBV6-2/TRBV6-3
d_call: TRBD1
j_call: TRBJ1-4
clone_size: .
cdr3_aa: CASSSGTATEKLFF
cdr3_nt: TGTGCCAGCAGCTCCGGGACAGCCACCGAAAAACTGTTTTTT

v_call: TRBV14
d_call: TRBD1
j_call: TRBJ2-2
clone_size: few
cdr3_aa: CASSLAGGYTGELFF
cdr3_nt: TGTGCCAGCAGCCTCGCAGGGGGCTACACCGGGGAGCTGTTTTTT

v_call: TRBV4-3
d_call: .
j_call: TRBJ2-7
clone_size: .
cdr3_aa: CASSQDRYEQYF
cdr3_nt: TGCGCCAGCAGCCAAGATCGGTACGAGCAGTACTTC

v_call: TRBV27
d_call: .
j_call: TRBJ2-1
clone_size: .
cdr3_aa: CASSLDRRAKFF
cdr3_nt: TGTGCCAGCAGCCTTGACCGGAGGGCCAAGTTCTTC

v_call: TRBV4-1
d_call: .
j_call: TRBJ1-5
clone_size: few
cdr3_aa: CASSQEGQPQHF
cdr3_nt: TGCGCCAGCAGCCAAGAGGGTCAGCCCCAGCATTTT

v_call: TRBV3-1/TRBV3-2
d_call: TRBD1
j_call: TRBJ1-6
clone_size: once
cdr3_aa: CASGTGQINSPLHF
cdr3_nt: TGTGCCAGCGGGACGGGACAGATTAATTCACCCCTCCACTTT

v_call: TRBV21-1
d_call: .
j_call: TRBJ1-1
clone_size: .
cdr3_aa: CASSKLMADMNTEAFF
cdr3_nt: TGTGCCAGCAGCAAGCTCATGGCAGACATGAACACTGAAGCTTTCTTT

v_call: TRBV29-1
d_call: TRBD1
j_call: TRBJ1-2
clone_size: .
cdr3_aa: CSVEEIGTGFGYTF
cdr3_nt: TGCAGCGTCGAAGAGATTGGGACAGGTTTTGGCTACACCTTC

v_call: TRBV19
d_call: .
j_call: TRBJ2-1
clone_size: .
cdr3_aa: CASSLDWGNEQFF
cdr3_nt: TGTGCCAGTAGTCTAGATTGGGGCAATGAGCAGTTCTTC

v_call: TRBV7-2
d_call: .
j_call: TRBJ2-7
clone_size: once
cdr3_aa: CASSYTLGYYEQYF
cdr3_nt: TGTGCCAGCAGCTACACACTAGGGTACTACGAGCAGTACTTC

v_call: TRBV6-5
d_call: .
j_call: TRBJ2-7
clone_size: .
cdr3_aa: CASSYSMAGYEQYF
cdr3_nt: TGTGCCAGCAGTTACTCGATGGCCGGCTACGAGCAGTACTTC

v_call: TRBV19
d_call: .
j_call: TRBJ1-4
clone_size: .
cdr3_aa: CASSIDRSGEKLFF
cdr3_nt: TGTGCCAGTAGTATAGATCGTTCGGGCGAAAAACTGTTTTTT

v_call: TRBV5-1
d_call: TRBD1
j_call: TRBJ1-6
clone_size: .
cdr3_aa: CASSFSGTGYSPLHF
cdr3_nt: TGCGCCAGCAGCTTTTCCGGGACAGGGTATTCACCCCTCCACTTT

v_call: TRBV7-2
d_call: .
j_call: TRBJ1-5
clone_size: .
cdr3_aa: CASSNHWNQPQHF
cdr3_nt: TGTGCCAGCAGCAACCATTGGAATCAGCCCCAGCATTTT

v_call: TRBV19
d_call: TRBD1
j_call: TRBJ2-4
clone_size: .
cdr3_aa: CASRGTGSAKNIQYF
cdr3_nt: TGTGCCAGTAGGGGGACAGGGTCGGCCAAAAACATTCAGTACTTC

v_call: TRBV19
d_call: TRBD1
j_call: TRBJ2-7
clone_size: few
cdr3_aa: CASSIDLDRGYEQYF
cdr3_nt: TGTGCCAGTAGTATAGATCTGGACAGGGGCTACGAGCAGTACTTC

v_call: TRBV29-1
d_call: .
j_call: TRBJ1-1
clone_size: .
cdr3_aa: CSVAGPGEAFF
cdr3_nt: TGCAGCGTGGCGGGGCCTGGAGAAGCTTTCTTT

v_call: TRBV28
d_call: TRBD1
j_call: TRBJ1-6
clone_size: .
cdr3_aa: CASSPTGDISPLHF
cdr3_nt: TGTGCCAGCAGCCCGACAGGGGATATTTCACCCCTCCACTTT

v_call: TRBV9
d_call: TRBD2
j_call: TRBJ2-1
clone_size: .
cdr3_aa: CASSVVGTTLGEQFF
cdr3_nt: TGTGCCAGCAGCGTAGTAGGGACTACCTTAGGGGAGCAGTTCTTC

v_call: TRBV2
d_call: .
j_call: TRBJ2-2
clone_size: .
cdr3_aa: CASSGGTLNTGELFF
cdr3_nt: TGTGCCAGCAGTGGGGGGACACTAAACACCGGGGAGCTGTTTTTT

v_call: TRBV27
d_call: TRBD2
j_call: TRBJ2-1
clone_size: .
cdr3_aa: CASSLRGTSGYNEQFF
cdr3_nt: TGTGCCAGCAGTTTACGTGGGACTAGCGGGTACAATGAGCAGTTCTTC

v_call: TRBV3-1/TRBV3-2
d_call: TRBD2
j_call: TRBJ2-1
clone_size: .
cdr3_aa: CASSHRTSYEQFF
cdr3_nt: TGTGCCAGCAGCCACAGGACTAGCTATGAGCAGTTCTTC